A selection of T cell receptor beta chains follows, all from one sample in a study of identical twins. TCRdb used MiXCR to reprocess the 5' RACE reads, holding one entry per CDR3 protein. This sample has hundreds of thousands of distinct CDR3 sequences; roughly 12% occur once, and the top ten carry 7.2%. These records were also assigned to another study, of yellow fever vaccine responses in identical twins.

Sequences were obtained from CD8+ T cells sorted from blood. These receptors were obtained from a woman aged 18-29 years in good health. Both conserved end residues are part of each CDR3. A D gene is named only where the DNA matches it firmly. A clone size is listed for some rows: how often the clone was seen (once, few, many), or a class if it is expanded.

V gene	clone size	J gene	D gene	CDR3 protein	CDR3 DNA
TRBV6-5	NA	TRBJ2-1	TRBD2	CASSYKVAGYNEQFF	TGTGCCAGCAGTTACAAGGTAGCGGGATATAATGAGCAGTTCTTC
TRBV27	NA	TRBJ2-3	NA	CASSLSVRGDTQYF	TGTGCCAGCAGTTTATCGGTCAGGGGTGATACGCAGTATTTT
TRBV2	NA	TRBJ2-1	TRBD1	CTSSSSFYDRGRYNEQFF	TGTACCAGCAGTTCGTCGTTTTATGACAGGGGGAGATACAATGAGCAGTTCTTC
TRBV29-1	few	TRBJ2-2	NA	CSVEIMANGELFF	TGCAGCGTTGAAATTATGGCGAACGGGGAGCTGTTTTTT
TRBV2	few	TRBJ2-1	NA	CASSVDPDEQFF	TGTGCCAGCAGTGTAGACCCTGATGAGCAGTTCTTC
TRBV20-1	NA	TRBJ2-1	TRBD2	CSARDKLAGGLYYNEQFF	TGCAGTGCTAGAGATAAACTAGCGGGGGGGCTCTATTACAATGAGCAGTTCTTC
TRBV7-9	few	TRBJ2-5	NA	CASSSYSQETQYF	TGTGCCAGCAGCAGCTACAGCCAAGAGACCCAGTACTTC
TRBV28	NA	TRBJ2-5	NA	CAIQRFQETQYF	TGTGCCATCCAGCGGTTCCAAGAGACCCAGTACTTC
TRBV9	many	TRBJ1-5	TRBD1	CASSVGGGQNQPQHF	TGTGCCAGCAGCGTAGGAGGGGGCCAAAATCAGCCCCAGCATTTT
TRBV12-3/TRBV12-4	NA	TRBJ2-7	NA	CASSRGAPNSEQYF	TGTGCCAGCAGCCGGGGGGCACCTAATAGCGAGCAGTACTTC
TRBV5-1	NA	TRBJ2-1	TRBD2	CASSWPSGVENYNEQFF	TGCGCCAGCAGCTGGCCTAGCGGGGTCGAGAACTACAATGAGCAGTTCTTC